The clone carrying this T cell receptor beta chain was seen more than once but under ten times. Antigen specificity is unknown. These data belong to a study of beta chain features in type 1 diabetes. Study findings and constraints: All four CD4+ subsets from Type 1 diabetes patients carried moderately but significantly shorter TCRB CDR3s.

What was sequenced were expressed TCRB transcripts, since all of the isolated RNA had been reverse transcribed. TCRdb keeps only in-frame clones here, not all; method: immunoSEQ multiplex PCR. The profile covers about 360,000 clones, with over 9.5% appearing a single time and roughly 0.0097% taken by the ten largest. The CDR3 covers 15 residues. Trimming cost V 4 bases and J 5 bases, with 17 bases left between them. The V gene's germline CDR1 is KGHSY and CDR2 FQNENV. The sample comprised naive CD4+ T cells from blood. This receptor was obtained from a woman under 30 with type 1 diabetes. This chain connects TRBV16 to TRBJ1-2, with D possibly matching TRBD1 (5 bases). CDR3 sequence reads: CASSPTAGPGYGYTF. DNA of the CDR3: TGTGCCAGCAGCCCGACGGCAGGGCCAGGTTATGGCTACACCTTC.